The 6 T cell receptor beta chains below were found in one sample sequenced in a study of blood T cell repertoires in COVID-19. Repertoires were generated with immunoSEQ multiplex PCR, while TCRdb's copy carries only in-frame clones and drops some. The repertoire includes some 210,000 clones, approximately 80% of them detected once, and around 21% sits in the top ten. Specimen: peripheral blood. These receptors all stem from a human donor in a cohort sampled during active COVID-19.

This chain uses TRBV6-5 with TRBJ1-5, with TRBD1 identical over 7 bases. V was pared by 7 bases and J by 5 bases, with 11 bases of the junction left unmatched. The CDR3 is 15 amino acids. Germline CDR1 and CDR2: MNHEY and SVGAGI. The CDR3 nucleotides are TGTGCCAGCATCACAGACAGGGCTGTGGATCAGCCCCAGCATTTT. It is translated as CASITDRAVDQPQHF.

V and J are TRBV18 and TRBJ2-5, with TRBD2 as a possible D gene (5 bases). V gave up 6 bases and J gave up 3 bases, with 11 bases separating them. Germline assignment: CDR1 KGHSH and CDR2 LQKENI. The CDR3 runs to 13 residues. The DNA of the CDR3 is TGTGCCAGCTCGCCCGGACTGAAAGAGACCCAGTACTTC. Translating gives CASSPGLKETQYF.

The chain links TRBV5-1 to TRBJ2-1, with 8 bases aligning to TRBD1. This CDR3 has 14 residues. The junction had 8 bases not matched to a gene; V was cut back by 6 bases and J by 6 bases. Germline CDR1 is SGHRS and CDR2 is YFSETQ. As DNA, the CDR3 is TGCGCCAGCAAAGTACAGGGGGGCCCCAATGAGCAGTTCTTC. Translating gives CASKVQGGPNEQFF.

This chain joins TRBV19 and TRBJ2-2; no firm D call. Deletions cut 5 bases from V and 2 bases from J, with 6 bases between. CDR1 and CDR2 from the germline V gene are LNHDA and SQIVND (reference sequence). This CDR3 has 13 residues. CDR3 region: CASSPTNTGELFF. The CDR3 nucleotides read TGTGCCAGTAGTCCGACAAACACCGGGGAGCTGTTTTTT.

The chain is built from TRBV20-1 and TRBJ2-3; D is undetermined. Germline CDR1 and CDR2: DFQATT and SNEGSKA (reference sequence). V was trimmed by 3 bases and J by 2 bases, leaving 6 bases between them. There are 12 residues in the CDR3. CDR3 amino acids: CSASGNTDTQYF. The DNA of the CDR3 is TGCAGTGCTAGTGGTAACACAGATACGCAGTATTTT.

The CDR3 DNA is TGTGCCAGCAGCCAAGGGGGGCCGAATTCACCCCTCCACTTT. It is translated as CASSQGGPNSPLHF. This chain links TRBV3-1 (or the pseudogene TRBV3-2) with TRBJ1-6, with D perhaps TRBD1 (6 bases). The CDR3 is made up of 14 amino acids. V was clipped by 1 base and J by 7 bases, with 8 bases between them. CDR1 and CDR2 (germline): LGHDT, YNNKEL (reference sequence).